The 6 T cell receptor beta chains in this list originate from one sample, sequenced in a study of shared clonotypes between healthy human individuals. TCRdb's copy holds only in-frame clones and misses some; the assay was immunoSEQ multiplex PCR. In the table there are more than 400,000 clones, about 84% of which are singletons. Sequenced: PBMCs. These receptors were collected from a woman aged 40 to 49 in good health. Some clones in this sample may be carry-over from other donors' samples.

This clone was seen more than once but under ten times. The gene calls are TRBV20-1 and TRBJ1-1, with a possible D match to TRBD1 (5 bases). CDR1 and CDR2 (germline): DFQATT, SNEGSKA (reference sequence). This CDR3 spans 10 amino acids. This CDR3 reads CTPRGSEAFF. In DNA form, the CDR3 reads TGCACCCCCCGGGGCAGTGAAGCTTTCTTT.

The chain combines TRBV11-2 with TRBJ2-5; 9 bases fit TRBD1. Germline CDR1 is SGHAT and CDR2 is FQNNGV. This CDR3 has 15 amino acids. V shed 5 bases, J shed 7 bases, and the junction held 11 bases outside the gene matches. For the CDR3, the DNA is TGTGCCAGCAGCCTTGGACAGGGGAGGGGTGGGACCCAGTACTTC. Protein sequence: CASSLGQGRGGTQYF.

The chain links TRBV29-1 to TRBJ2-6; D unclear. Germline assignment: CDR1 SQVTM and CDR2 ANQGSEA. V lost 7 bases and J 0 bases, leaving 7 bases between the germline ends. The CDR3 extends over 13 amino acids. CDR3 DNA sequence: TGCAGCGCCTTCTTCTCTGGGGCCAACGTCCTGACTTTC. This gives the protein CSAFFSGANVLTF.

The chain recombines TRBV5-1 with TRBJ2-5; 8 positions agree with TRBD2. The CDR3 consists of 15 residues. J lost 2 bases, V lost 9 bases, and 12 bases had no gene match. From germline, CDR1 is SGHRS and CDR2 YFSETQ. CDR3 bases: TGCGCCACTCAGCAGTCTGGCGGGAGGCAAGAGACCCAGTACTTC. Translated: CATQQSGGRQETQYF.

This clone was observed many times. This rearrangement joins TRBV7-1 to TRBJ2-1; D not certain. TRBV7-1 is filed as an ORF, its function uncertain. The CDR3 has 15 amino acids. V dropped 4 bases and J dropped 2 bases, with 12 bases sitting between them. CDR3: CASSLVPEAYNEQFF. The CDR3 region has the DNA TGTGCCAGCAGCTTAGTTCCAGAGGCCTACAATGAGCAGTTCTTC.

This sequence joins TRBV30 and TRBJ1-1; TRBD1 agrees at 9 bases. The germline V gene encodes CDR1 GTSNPN and CDR2 SVGIG (reference sequence). The CDR3 consists of 15 residues. The ends lost 4 bases at V and 1 base at J; junction bases unmatched: 7. DNA for the CDR3: TGTGCCTGGAAGAGACAGGGGGTGCCGAACACTGAAGCTTTCTTT. This gives the protein CAWKRQGVPNTEAFF. Together with reference TRBV30 and TRBJ1-1, the CDR3 gives the full variable domain: SQTIHQWPATLVQPVGSPLSLECTVEGTSNPNLYWYRQAAGRGLQLLFYSVGIGQISSEVPQNLSASRPQDRQFILSSKKLLLSDSGFYLCAWKRQGVPNTEAFFGQGTRLTVV.